This entry features one T cell receptor beta chain sequence. The antigen is undetermined. The sample is drawn from a study of blood T cells in healthy people across ages. Study-level background: Template switching captured about one barcoded beta molecule per two T cells. The study, taken as a whole, reports: Leaving the PBMCs unsorted stopped any conclusive comparison of naive versus antigen-experienced cells.

Individuals who donated were healthy Caucasians from Russia aged about 6 to 100. There are 16 residues in the CDR3. Unmatched junction bases numbered 10, after V lost 5 bases and J lost 4 bases. Per germline, CDR1 KGHSH and CDR2 LQKENI. Alongside a J-beta primer mix, a sample-barcoded 5' primer served in a second PCR lasting roughly 7 to 12 cycles. TCRdb redid the calling of the 5' RACE reads with MiXCR, one entry per CDR3 protein. The data show around 1.5 million distinct CDR3 sequences, approximately 38% seen once. The sample taken for sequencing was blood. The V call is TRBV18, the J call TRBJ2-7, with 11 bases matching TRBD2. This clonotype originated in a woman aged 18-29 years in good health. The CDR3 DNA reads TGTGCCAGCTCAGGACTACTAGCGGGAGATCTTTACGAGCAGTACTTC. Residues: CASSGLLAGDLYEQYF.